This T cell receptor (beta chain) was retrieved from a study of HIV-infected patients and healthy controls. Germline V lookup: CDR1 SNHLY, CDR2 FYNNEI. The CDR3 covers 12 residues. Trimming pared 10 bases from V and 0 bases from J, leaving 10 bases between. Broader study findings: CDR3 sharing between individuals was lower in HIV-infected patients than in healthy controls. Compared with untreated HIV+ repertoires, healthy controls showed roughly threefold more distinct CDR3s and higher Shannon diversity. HIV+ repertoires were severely depleted of MAIT alpha-chain CDR3s, unlike healthy controls.

On this clonotype itself: What it recognizes is unknown.

cDNA was made from about 500 ng RNA using alpha and beta constant primers. Separate chain-specific third strand synthesis with multiplexing indices produced the alpha and beta libraries. A 12-nucleotide barcode per molecule came from two concatenated random hexamers added pre-amplification. TCRdb independently ran MiXCR on the 5' RACE reads; one entry per CDR3 protein. Of some 8,600 distinct CDR3 sequences listed, more than 7.5% are singletons. Antiretroviral therapy had run roughly three months, about 14 weeks, before follow-up blood collection. No cell fractionation was done, so the repertoire covers all unsorted peripheral blood T cells.

The origin of this receptor is an adult with HIV infection. Sequenced here: blood, sampled during antiretroviral therapy. The chain uses TRBV2 and TRBJ2-7, with D perhaps TRBD1 (6 bases). The CDR3: CATSDSSYEQYF. The DNA of the CDR3 is TGTGCCACCTCGGACAGCTCCTACGAGCAGTACTTC.